One and the same sample provided the 30 T cell receptor beta chains below, sequenced in a study of T cell responses to AZD1222 COVID-19 vaccine. Assay: immunoSEQ multiplex PCR; the TCRdb copy retains only in-frame clones and omits some. Altogether about 140,000 clones are present, roughly 92% being singletons, with the ten largest covering about 3.5%. The sequences come from peripheral blood, collected on day 0 of AZD1222 vaccination. The source of these receptors is an adult in good health.

This chain links TRBV28 with TRBJ2-2; 9 bases align to TRBD1. The V and J ends lost 7 bases and 5 bases, in that order; junction bases with no gene match: 8. The CDR3 sequence is 15 residues long. Germline V gene data show CDR1 as MDHEN and CDR2 as SYDVKM. CDR3 protein: CASTEQGAGTGELFF. The CDR3 nucleotides read TGTGCCAGCACCGAACAGGGGGCAGGAACCGGGGAGCTGTTTTTT.

This rearrangement joins TRBV19 to TRBJ1-1; TRBD1 agrees at 7 bases. Trimming at V came to 8 bases and at J to 2 bases, leaving 11 bases not matched to a gene. CDR3 size: 15 residues. The germline CDR1 and CDR2 sequences are LNHDA and SQIVND (reference sequence). The CDR3 loop reads CASDLGRGANTEAFF. The CDR3 DNA is TGTGCCAGTGACCTGGGCAGGGGGGCTAACACTGAAGCTTTCTTT.

The V gene is TRBV19, the J gene TRBJ2-3, with D possibly TRBD1 on 5 matching bases. V shed 7 bases and J shed 2 bases, with 10 bases lying between them. Germline CDR1 reads LNHDA; CDR2 reads SQIVND (reference sequence). There are 13 residues in the CDR3. CDR3 nucleotides: TGTGCCAGTACCAAGACAGACACAGATACGCAGTATTTT. Amino acids: CASTKTDTDTQYF.

The rearrangement joins TRBV2 to TRBJ2-2; 12 nucleotides line up with TRBD1. Per germline, CDR1 SNHLY and CDR2 FYNNEI. The CDR3 runs 18 residues. V dropped 4 bases and J dropped 2; count of bases not matched to a gene: 8. CDR3: CASSVPGTGGPNTGELFF. In nucleotides, the CDR3 is TGTGCCAGCAGTGTACCCGGGACAGGGGGCCCTAACACCGGGGAGCTGTTTTTT.

This sequence joins TRBV12-5 and TRBJ1-1, with D perhaps TRBD1 (5 bases). Trimming stripped 6 bases from V and 2 bases from J, with 10 bases between. CDR1 and CDR2 (germline): LGHNT, FRNRAP. The CDR3 spans 13 residues. The CDR3 is CASGPGSNTEAFF. In DNA form, the CDR3 reads TGTGCTAGTGGACCAGGGTCCAACACTGAAGCTTTCTTT.

This sequence joins TRBV7-2 and TRBJ1-5, with 9 bases that match TRBD1. This CDR3 spans 14 amino acids. Unmatched junction bases numbered 3, after V lost 5 bases and J lost 4 bases. CDR1 and CDR2 from the germline V gene are SGHTA and FQGNSA. Here the CDR3 DNA reads TGTGCCAGCAGCCGGGACAGGGTAAATCAGCCCCAGCATTTT. Its protein product is CASSRDRVNQPQHF.

The chain uses TRBV6-5 and TRBJ2-7, with TRBD2 identical over 9 bases. V lost 7 bases and J lost 2; bases outside the gene matches: 6. This CDR3 contains 14 residues. The germline CDR1 and CDR2 sequences are MNHEY and SVGAGI. The CDR3 region is CASTRLAEPYEQYF. CDR3 nucleotide sequence: TGTGCCAGCACTAGACTAGCGGAGCCCTACGAGCAGTACTTC.

The chain carries TRBV18 and TRBJ2-1; TRBD2 agrees at 7 bases. CDR1 and CDR2 (germline): KGHSH, LQKENI. CDR3 length equals 16 residues. V shed 4 bases and J 5 bases; nucleotides not matched to a gene: 11. The CDR3 bases are TGTGCCAGCTCACTAAATCTAGCGGAAATTGACAATGAGCAGTTCTTC. This translates into CASSLNLAEIDNEQFF.

This rearrangement joins TRBV25-1 to TRBJ1-2; D remains ambiguous. Germline V gene sequence: CDR1 MGHDK, CDR2 SYGVNS. Trimming left V 3 bases short and J 2 bases short, with 7 bases between. CDR3 length: 13 amino acids. Here the CDR3 DNA reads TGTGCCAGCAGTGAGTCGGTAAACTATGGCTACACCTTC. Translation: CASSESVNYGYTF.

The CDR3 protein is CASSSEGGVAEAFF. In DNA, the CDR3 is TGCGCCAGCAGCTCCGAGGGGGGCGTAGCTGAAGCTTTCTTT. This sequence joins TRBV5-1 and TRBJ1-1, with D maybe TRBD1 (6 bases). Looked up from germline, CDR1 is SGHRS and CDR2 is YFSETQ. CDR3 length: 14 amino acids. V was trimmed by 3 bases and J by 6 bases, leaving 15 bases between them.

This clone was detected only once. The rearrangement uses TRBV6-5 and TRBJ1-2, with 8 bases aligning to TRBD1. CDR1 and CDR2 from the germline V gene are MNHEY and SVGAGI. V was pared by 6 bases and J by 4 bases, with 7 bases of the junction left unmatched. The CDR3 loop spans 14 amino acids. CDR3 in DNA: TGTGCCAGCAGCCAAGACAGGGGCAGCTATGGCTACACCTTC. Translated: CASSQDRGSYGYTF.

The chain joins TRBV12-5 to TRBJ1-3; D gene uncertain. V lost 3 bases and J lost 4, with 13 bases in between. Per the germline V gene, CDR1 is LGHNT and CDR2 is FRNRAP. The CDR3 contains 15 residues. CDR3 in amino acids: CASGFGLSAGNTIYF. The CDR3 DNA reads TGTGCTAGTGGTTTCGGACTTTCGGCCGGAAACACCATATATTTT.

A remark on this clone: A read error may account for a junction end that differs from germline. V gene TRBV6-6 combines with J gene TRBJ1-1; no reliable D call. The CDR3 extends over 13 amino acids. Germline lookup yields CDR1 MNHNY and CDR2 SVGAGI (reference sequence). The CDR3 region has the DNA TGTGCCAGCAATTACAAAGAGAACACTGAAGCTTTCTTT. Its protein product is CASNYKENTEAFF.

Notes on this clone: Different DNA sequences within this sample yield the same CDR3. The chain employs TRBV12-3 or TRBV12-4 and TRBJ1-2; no reliable D call. This CDR3 is 11 amino acids long. V lost 1 base to trimming and J lost 5 bases, with 2 bases between them. CDR3 in amino acids: CASSLGYGYTF. DNA of the CDR3: TGTGCCAGCAGTTTAGGGTATGGCTACACCTTC.

V and J are TRBV14 and TRBJ2-2, with no clear D. The V and J ends lost 0 bases and 4 bases respectively, with 6 bases between them. CDR3 length: 14 amino acids. Germline CDR1 reads SGHDN; CDR2 reads FVKESK. The CDR3 sequence: CASSQDPLTGELFF. Written as DNA, the CDR3 is TGTGCCAGCAGCCAAGACCCACTCACCGGGGAGCTGTTTTTT.

The chain is built from TRBV29-1 and TRBJ2-5, with D unresolved. V shed 1 base and J shed 0 bases, with 3 bases lying between them. This CDR3 has 12 amino acids. Looked up from germline, CDR1 is SQVTM and CDR2 is ANQGSEA. The CDR3 region is CSVEAHQETQYF. The DNA for the CDR3 is TGCAGCGTTGAAGCCCACCAAGAGACCCAGTACTTC.

This chain uses TRBV6-5 with TRBJ2-7; D is perhaps TRBD1 or TRBD2 (5 bases each). The germline V and J ends were trimmed by 5 bases and 7 bases, with 18 bases remaining between them. The CDR3 length is 14 residues. Germline CDR1 MNHEY, CDR2 SVGAGI. CDR3 sequence reads: CASSTRDGAREQYF. CDR3 sequence (DNA): TGTGCCAGCAGTACTCGGGACGGCGCTCGGGAGCAGTACTTC.

The CDR3 nucleotides are TGTGCCAGCAGGGGGACGACTAGCACAGATACGCAGTATTTT. The encoded protein is CASRGTTSTDTQYF. V is TRBV28 and J is TRBJ2-3; tentatively, D is TRBD1 or TRBD2 (5 bases each). Trimming removed 6 bases from V and 0 bases from J, with 10 bases in between. CDR1 is MDHEN and CDR2 is SYDVKM in the germline V gene. CDR3 length: 14 amino acids.

The CDR3 region has the DNA TGTGCCAGCAGCGCACTAGCGACCTACGAGCAGTACTTC. Translation: CASSALATYEQYF. The chain carries TRBV3-1 (or the pseudogene TRBV3-2) and TRBJ2-7; 7 positions agree with TRBD2. Unmatched junction bases numbered 3, after V lost 5 bases and J lost 2 bases. CDR1 is LGHDT, CDR2 YNNKEL, per germline (reference sequence). This CDR3 spans 13 amino acids.

This chain joins TRBV7-9 and TRBJ1-3; D perhaps matches TRBD1 (5 bases). The V gene lost 1 base and the J gene lost 6 bases, with 10 bases spanning the gap. CDR1 SEHNR and CDR2 FQNEAQ come from the germline V gene (reference sequence). This CDR3 is built from 14 residues. In nucleotides, the CDR3 is TGTGCCAGCAGCTTAGAAGGCAGGGAAAACACCATATATTTT. Its protein product is CASSLEGRENTIYF.

The chain links TRBV19 to TRBJ2-7; D perhaps matches TRBD2 (6 bases). The CDR3 runs to 14 residues. Trimming removed 11 bases from V and 0 bases from J, with 17 bases in between. The V gene's germline CDR1 is LNHDA and CDR2 SQIVND (reference sequence). As DNA, the CDR3 is TGTGCCTCATCACTAGCTGAGAGCTCCTACGAGCAGTACTTC. Residues: CASSLAESSYEQYF.

The rearrangement joins TRBV14 to TRBJ1-1, with TRBD1 as a possible D gene (6 bases). Trimming took off 1 base at V and 5 bases at J, with 11 bases between the two ends. CDR3 size: 14 residues. Germline CDR1 and CDR2: SGHDN and FVKESK. CDR3 amino acids: CASSQVIRGTEAFF. The CDR3 DNA is TGTGCCAGCAGCCAAGTCATCAGGGGTACTGAAGCTTTCTTT.

The chain recombines TRBV27 with TRBJ1-1; the D gene is possibly TRBD1 (5 bases). The V end was cut by 6 bases, the J end by 0 bases, with 11 bases between. The CDR3 covers 14 residues. Germline CDR1 reads MNHEY; CDR2 reads SMNVEV (reference sequence). CDR3: CASSLGQVNTEAFF. The CDR3 nucleotides are TGTGCCAGCAGCTTAGGACAAGTGAACACTGAAGCTTTCTTT.

The chain recombines TRBV7-2 with TRBJ1-1, with D unresolved. Germline V gene data show CDR1 as SGHTA and CDR2 as FQGNSA. CDR3 length: 14 residues. Trimming took off 4 bases at V and 6 bases at J, with 15 bases between the two ends. CDR3 region: CASSSDPLFAEAFF. The CDR3, as DNA: TGTGCCAGCAGCTCGGACCCCCTCTTCGCTGAAGCTTTCTTT.

This chain connects TRBV7-2 to TRBJ1-2, with D tentatively TRBD1 (5 bases). Germline V CDR1 and CDR2: SGHTA, FQGNSA. Trimming removed 4 bases from V and 8 bases from J, with 14 bases in between. The CDR3 has 13 amino acids. The DNA of the CDR3 is TGTGCCAGCAGCTCCGTACCCCGACAGGGCTACACCTTC. Amino acids: CASSSVPRQGYTF.

J is TRBJ1-2 and V is TRBV6-5, with D possibly being TRBD1 (6 bases). CDR3 length equals 15 residues. Germline CDR1 and CDR2: MNHEY and SVGAGI. Trimming took 0 bases from V and 8 from J, leaving 16 bases between them. The CDR3 spells CASSYSNTGLGGYTF. In DNA form, the CDR3 reads TGTGCCAGCAGTTACTCAAACACAGGGTTAGGGGGCTACACCTTC.

The chain carries TRBV6-2 or TRBV6-3 and TRBJ1-1, with D unresolved. Germline CDR1 is MNHEY and CDR2 is SVGEGT. This CDR3 comprises 11 residues. V lost 5 bases to trimming and J lost 4 bases, with 5 bases between them. The CDR3 sequence: CASSPSTEAFF. Written as DNA, the CDR3 is TGTGCCAGCAGTCCCTCCACTGAAGCTTTCTTT.

The chain combines TRBV30 with TRBJ1-5; D is unclear. With 2 bases removed from V and 5 bases from J, the gap between germline ends came to 10 bases. In germline, CDR1 is GTSNPN, CDR2 SVGIG (reference sequence). The CDR3 has 13 residues. Written as DNA, the CDR3 is TGTGCCTGGAGTCACGGAACAGATCAGCCCCAGCATTTT. It yields the protein CAWSHGTDQPQHF.

The chain couples TRBV7-2 to TRBJ1-1, with 7 bases aligning to TRBD1. Germline CDR1 and CDR2: SGHTA and FQGNSA. The CDR3 is 14 amino acids. With V trimmed by 1 base and J by 4 bases, 3 bases remained unmatched. The CDR3 sequence: CASSLGQGFTEAFF. In DNA, the CDR3 is TGTGCCAGCAGCTTAGGACAGGGTTTCACTGAAGCTTTCTTT. The full variable domain, completed using reference TRBV7-2 and TRBJ1-1, is GAGVSQSPSNKVTEKGKDVELRCDPISGHTALYWYRQSLGQGLEFLIYFQGNSAPDKSGLPSDRFSAERTGGSVSTLTIQRTQQEDSAVYLCASSLGQGFTEAFFGQGTRLTVV.

The chain couples TRBV6-2 or TRBV6-3 to TRBJ1-6; D is ambiguous. The V gene's germline CDR1 is MNHEY and CDR2 SVGEGT. V dropped 4 bases and J dropped 9 bases, with 10 bases sitting between them. This CDR3 comprises 13 residues. CDR3 DNA sequence: TGTGCCAGCAGTTCCCTCAGGCGTTCACCCCTCCACTTT. Translating it yields CASSSLRRSPLHF.